This TCR beta chain comes out of a study of T cells in Graves' hyperthyroidism and ophthalmopathy. The V segment lost 2 bases and the J segment 7 bases; nucleotides outside the gene matches: 5. Germline CDR1 is MDHEN and CDR2 is SYDVKM. This CDR3 is built from 14 residues. Notes on the study in general: Within blood appeared most thyroid clonotypes that had expanded above 0.001.

This clonotype was observed at least ten times. The antigen is undetermined. TCR beta CDR3 regions were amplified from RNA. With the HTBI primer set, the TCR CDR3 went through a first round of RT-PCR. TCRdb re-called the multiplex PCR reads with MiXCR, one entry per CDR3 protein. The repertoire holds 500,000 to 650,000 distinct CDR3 sequences, with under 20% as singletons. This TCR came from a woman aged 18-29 years with Graves' ophthalmopathy. The sequencing sample was made of blood. The V gene is TRBV28, the J gene TRBJ2-5; 9 bases are shared with TRBD1. CDR3 in amino acids: CASSLVGQGGTQYF. In DNA, the CDR3 is TGTGCCAGCAGTTTAGTGGGACAGGGAGGGACCCAGTACTTC.